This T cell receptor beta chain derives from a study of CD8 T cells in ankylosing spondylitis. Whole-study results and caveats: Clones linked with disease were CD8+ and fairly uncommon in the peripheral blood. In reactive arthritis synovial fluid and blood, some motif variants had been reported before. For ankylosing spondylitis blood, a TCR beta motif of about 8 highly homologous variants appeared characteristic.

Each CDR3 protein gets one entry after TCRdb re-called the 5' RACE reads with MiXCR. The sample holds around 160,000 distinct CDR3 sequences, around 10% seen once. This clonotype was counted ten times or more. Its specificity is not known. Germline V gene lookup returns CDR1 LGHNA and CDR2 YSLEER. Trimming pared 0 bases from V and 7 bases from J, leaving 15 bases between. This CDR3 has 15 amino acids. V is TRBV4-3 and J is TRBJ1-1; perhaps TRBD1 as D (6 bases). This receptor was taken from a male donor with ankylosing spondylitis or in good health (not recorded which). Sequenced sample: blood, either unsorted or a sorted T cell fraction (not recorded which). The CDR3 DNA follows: TGCGCCAGCAGCCAAGATAGTCGGGGGGGCGGTGAAGCTTTCTTT. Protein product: CASSQDSRGGGEAFF.